The next 27 T cell receptor beta chains were all read from a single sample in a study of T cell responses to AZD1222 COVID-19 vaccine. Assay: immunoSEQ multiplex PCR; the TCRdb copy retains only in-frame clones and omits some. The data show about 130,000 clones, with roughly 84% seen just once and over 3.5% held by the top ten. Sequencing was performed on peripheral blood, taken on day 0 of AZD1222 vaccination. All receptors come from an adult in good health.

The chain carries TRBV6-5 and TRBJ1-4; a weak D match, TRBD1 (5 bases). The ends were cut back, 7 bases at V and 4 bases at J, with 13 bases in the middle. Germline CDR1 reads MNHEY; CDR2 reads SVGAGI. The CDR3 sequence is 14 residues long. CDR3 DNA: TGTGCCAGCAAGGGATCAGGGTTTAATGAAAAACTGTTTTTT. Translation gives CASKGSGFNEKLFF.

V is TRBV3-1 (or the pseudogene TRBV3-2) and J is TRBJ2-7; D gene ambiguous. V was trimmed by 1 base and J by 0 bases, leaving 13 bases between them. Germline CDR1 and CDR2: LGHDT and YNNKEL (reference sequence). This CDR3 region has 16 residues. The CDR3, as DNA: TGTGCCAGCAGCCAAGGGGTGGCGCCCAGCTCCTACGAGCAGTACTTC. It yields the protein CASSQGVAPSSYEQYF.

The rearrangement uses TRBV28 and TRBJ1-2; D gene unclear. This CDR3 spans 14 amino acids. Germline-derived CDR1 and CDR2 are MDHEN and SYDVKM. V gave up 2 bases and J gave up 4 bases, with 11 bases separating them. CDR3 coding DNA: TGTGCCAGCAGTTTACCCCATAGCTTCTATGGCTACACCTTC. This encodes CASSLPHSFYGYTF.

The chain links TRBV5-5 to TRBJ1-2, with D perhaps TRBD1 (5 bases). This CDR3 contains 14 residues. The V gene's germline CDR1 is SGHKS and CDR2 YYEKEE (reference sequence). V dropped 3 bases and J dropped 3 bases, with 12 bases sitting between them. This chain's CDR3 is CASSWGTGDYGYTF. In DNA form, the CDR3 reads TGTGCCAGCAGCTGGGGAACGGGGGACTATGGCTACACCTTC.

The chain employs TRBV11-1 and TRBJ1-1; a possible D gene is TRBD1 (5 bases). The CDR3 covers 14 residues. The ends were cut back, 6 bases at V and 0 bases at J, with 11 bases in the middle. Looked up from germline, CDR1 is SGHAT and CDR2 is FQDESV (reference sequence). The CDR3 region is CASRLTAMNTEAFF. CDR3 DNA: TGTGCCAGCAGGTTGACAGCCATGAACACTGAAGCTTTCTTT. The whole variable domain, filled in from reference TRBV11-1 and TRBJ1-1, reads EAEVAQSPRYKITEKSQAVAFWCDPISGHATLYWYRQILGQGPELLVQFQDESVVDDSQLPKDRFSAERLKGVDSTLKIQPAELGDSAMYLCASRLTAMNTEAFFGQGTRLTVV.

The V call is TRBV6-5, the J call TRBJ2-7, with no clear D. CDR3 length: 13 residues. Germline CDR1 MNHEY, CDR2 SVGAGI. V was cut by 6 bases and J by 2 bases, with 11 bases left in between. CDR3 residues: CASRLRSTYEQYF. In DNA, the CDR3 is TGTGCCAGCAGGCTCCGCTCAACCTACGAGCAGTACTTC.

The chain uses TRBV19 and TRBJ1-6; D is possibly TRBD1 (6 bases). The V and J ends lost 6 bases and 10 bases respectively, with 19 bases between them. CDR1 is LNHDA and CDR2 is SQIVND in the germline V gene (reference sequence). This CDR3 spans 15 amino acids. Here the CDR3 reads CASRRAGAKESPLHF. CDR3 nucleotide sequence: TGTGCCAGTAGGAGGGCAGGGGCAAAGGAATCACCCCTCCACTTT.

This clone was counted a few times. The V call is TRBV29-1, the J call TRBJ2-7, with D perhaps matching TRBD1 (5 bases). From germline, CDR1 is SQVTM and CDR2 ANQGSEA. V was trimmed by 1 base and J by 0 bases, leaving 16 bases between them. The CDR3 sequence is 16 residues long. The CDR3 region is CSVEGRGGFGSYEQYF. The CDR3 DNA reads as TGCAGCGTTGAAGGAAGGGGTGGATTCGGCTCCTACGAGCAGTACTTC.

This clone was detected a few times. J is TRBJ1-3 and V is TRBV5-1; D is undetermined. Trimming pared 4 bases from V and 2 bases from J, leaving 13 bases between. There are 15 residues in the CDR3. The germline V gene has CDR1 SGHRS and CDR2 YFSETQ. CDR3 sequence (DNA): TGCGCCAGCAGCCCACGGGGAACGACTGGAAACACCATATATTTT. It is translated as CASSPRGTTGNTIYF. Using reference TRBV5-1 and TRBJ1-3 for the parts outside the CDR3, the full variable domain is KAGVTQTPRYLIKTRGQQVTLSCSPISGHRSVSWYQQTPGQGLQFLFEYFSETQRNKGNFPGRFSGRQFSNSRSEMNVSTLELGDSALYLCASSPRGTTGNTIYFGEGSWLTVV.

This rearrangement joins TRBV30 to TRBJ1-4; TRBD1 matches at 11 bases. V was clipped by 3 bases and J by 5 bases; unmatched bases: 5. This CDR3 comprises 15 residues. CDR1 and CDR2 from the germline V gene are GTSNPN and SVGIG (reference sequence). CDR3 sequence (DNA): TGTGCCTGGAGGGGACAGGGGGGAAGAAATGAAAAACTGTTTTTT. Residues: CAWRGQGGRNEKLFF.

The chain recombines TRBV5-1 with TRBJ1-2, with D possibly matching TRBD1 (5 bases). CDR3 length equals 14 residues. Germline-derived CDR1 and CDR2 are SGHRS and YFSETQ. The V gene lost 0 bases and the J gene lost 8 bases, with 14 bases spanning the gap. The CDR3 spells CASSLGQSLGGYTF. In DNA, the CDR3 is TGCGCCAGCAGCTTGGGACAGTCATTGGGAGGCTACACCTTC. Full variable domain (remainder filled in from reference TRBV5-1 and TRBJ1-2): KAGVTQTPRYLIKTRGQQVTLSCSPISGHRSVSWYQQTPGQGLQFLFEYFSETQRNKGNFPGRFSGRQFSNSRSEMNVSTLELGDSALYLCASSLGQSLGGYTFGSGTRLTVV.

V is TRBV15 and J is TRBJ1-1; 8 nucleotides line up with TRBD1. The V and J ends lost 2 bases and 12 bases, in that order; junction bases with no gene match: 8. Per the germline V gene, CDR1 is LNHNV and CDR2 is YYDKDF (reference sequence). This CDR3 comprises 13 residues. CDR3 nucleotide sequence: TGTGCCACCAGCAGAAATGGACAGGGTAAAACTTTCTTT. Translation gives CATSRNGQGKTFF.

This chain joins TRBV28 and TRBJ1-4, with 9 nucleotides matching TRBD1. The germline gives CDR1 MDHEN, CDR2 SYDVKM. Unmatched junction bases numbered 3, after V lost 8 bases and J lost 8 bases. This CDR3 spans 12 amino acids. In DNA form, the CDR3 reads TGTGCCAGCGGGACAGGGTACGAAAAACTGTTTTTT. Encoded protein: CASGTGYEKLFF. Full variable domain (outside the CDR3, taken from reference TRBV28 and TRBJ1-4): DVKVTQSSRYLVKRTGEKVFLECVQDMDHENMFWYRQDPGLGLRLIYFSYDVKMKEKGDIPEGYSVSREKKERFSLILESASTNQTSMYLCASGTGYEKLFFGSGTQLSVL.

V gene TRBV7-9 combines with J gene TRBJ1-4; 7 bases align to TRBD1. CDR1 and CDR2 (germline): SEHNR, FQNEAQ (reference sequence). Unmatched junction bases numbered 3, after V lost 3 bases and J lost 8 bases. This CDR3 has 13 residues. CDR3 DNA: TGTGCCAGCAGCTTCCAGGGACAGGAAAAACTGTTTTTT. This encodes CASSFQGQEKLFF.

This chain links TRBV28 with TRBJ1-2; possible D gene TRBD1, 5 bases. Germline assignment: CDR1 MDHEN and CDR2 SYDVKM. The V end was cut by 3 bases, the J end by 4 bases, with 18 bases between. The CDR3 contains 16 residues. This CDR3 is CASSFLGTSNGYGYTF. CDR3 DNA sequence: TGTGCCAGCAGTTTCCTAGGGACCTCAAATGGCTATGGCTACACCTTC.

The chain carries TRBV6-6 and TRBJ1-2, with 8 bases lining up with TRBD1. V shed 6 bases and J 4 bases; nucleotides not matched to a gene: 10. The germline V gene encodes CDR1 MNHNY and CDR2 SVGAGI (reference sequence). The CDR3 has 15 residues. DNA for the CDR3: TGTGCCAGCAGGAAATCGACAGGGGTTGGCTATGGCTACACCTTC. Protein: CASRKSTGVGYGYTF.

The chain employs TRBV6-5 and TRBJ2-5; no definite D call. CDR3 size: 10 residues. Germline loops: CDR1 MNHEY, CDR2 SVGAGI. The ends were cut back, 8 bases at V and 5 bases at J, with 6 bases in the middle. The CDR3 spells CASRSETQYF. The CDR3, as DNA: TGTGCCAGCCGGTCTGAGACCCAGTACTTC.

The chain joins TRBV20-1 to TRBJ1-2; no firm D call. The CDR3 consists of 12 residues. With 3 bases removed from V and 7 bases from J, the gap between germline ends came to 12 bases. Germline-derived CDR1 and CDR2 are DFQATT and SNEGSKA (reference sequence). The CDR3 coding sequence is TGCAGTGCTAGTAGCCCCATCGCTGGCTACACCTTC. It is translated as CSASSPIAGYTF.

The chain has TRBV6-1 and TRBJ2-3; TRBD1 matches 8 bases. Trimming cost V 3 bases and J 0 bases; bases outside gene matches: 2. The CDR3 extends over 15 amino acids. Germline V gene data show CDR1 as MNHNS and CDR2 as SASEGT. The CDR3 reads CASSDRTGSTDTQYF. The CDR3 DNA is TGTGCCAGCAGTGACCGGACAGGGAGCACAGATACGCAGTATTTT.

About this clone itself: The junction differs from germline at one of its ends, possibly a read error. The rearrangement links TRBV2 to TRBJ2-2; D might be TRBD1 or TRBD2, each matching 5 bases. The V gene's germline CDR1 is SNHLY and CDR2 FYNNEI. The CDR3 totals 13 residues. The chain's CDR3 is CASSDYQGGELFF. The CDR3 DNA reads TGTGCCAGTAGTGACTATCAGGGCGGGGAGCTGTTTTTT.

The chain combines TRBV6-6 with TRBJ1-1, with a weak D call TRBD1 (6 bases). From germline, CDR1 is MNHNY and CDR2 SVGAGI (reference sequence). Between the trimmed V and J ends, which lost 10 bases and 5 bases, there was a span of 17 bases. The CDR3 is 13 residues long. The CDR3 sequence is CATEGGRRTEAFF. The CDR3 DNA follows: TGTGCCACTGAGGGGGGGCGCCGGACTGAAGCTTTCTTT.

The chain carries TRBV9 and TRBJ1-6; D gene unclear. V was trimmed by 0 bases and J by 10 bases, leaving 14 bases between them. Germline V gene data show CDR1 as SGDLS and CDR2 as YYNGEE. This CDR3 contains 15 residues. DNA for the CDR3: TGTGCCAGCAGCGTAGGTAGAGGGAGGTACTCACCCCTCCACTTT. This translates into CASSVGRGRYSPLHF.

The V gene is TRBV11-1, the J gene TRBJ1-1; D may be TRBD1 (6 bases). Trimming took 0 bases from V and 0 from J, leaving 11 bases between them. The CDR3 is 16 residues long. Germline lookup yields CDR1 SGHAT and CDR2 FQDESV (reference sequence). The CDR3 reads CASSLARGNLNTEAFF. In nucleotides, the CDR3 is TGTGCCAGCAGCTTAGCGAGGGGGAACTTGAACACTGAAGCTTTCTTT. Using reference TRBV11-1 and TRBJ1-1 for the parts outside the CDR3, the full variable domain is EAEVAQSPRYKITEKSQAVAFWCDPISGHATLYWYRQILGQGPELLVQFQDESVVDDSQLPKDRFSAERLKGVDSTLKIQPAELGDSAMYLCASSLARGNLNTEAFFGQGTRLTVV.

The J gene is TRBJ1-1, the V gene TRBV5-1, with D maybe TRBD1 (6 bases). Trimming removed 1 base from V and 3 bases from J, with 13 bases in between. The CDR3 has 15 residues. Germline CDR1 SGHRS, CDR2 YFSETQ. CDR3 DNA sequence: TGCGCCAGCAGCTTGTCAGGGGATCGGTACACTGAAGCTTTCTTT. Amino acid sequence: CASSLSGDRYTEAFF. Using reference TRBV5-1 and TRBJ1-1 for the parts outside the CDR3, the full variable domain is KAGVTQTPRYLIKTRGQQVTLSCSPISGHRSVSWYQQTPGQGLQFLFEYFSETQRNKGNFPGRFSGRQFSNSRSEMNVSTLELGDSALYLCASSLSGDRYTEAFFGQGTRLTVV.

This chain joins TRBV5-1 and TRBJ1-5, with 8 bases identical to TRBD1. Germline V gives CDR1 SGHRS, CDR2 YFSETQ. J lost 3 bases, V lost 0 bases, and 2 bases had no gene match. The CDR3 has 15 amino acids. For the CDR3, the DNA is TGCGCCAGCAGCTTGGGGACAGGGTACAATCAGCCCCAGCATTTT. It codes for CASSLGTGYNQPQHF.

V and J are TRBV7-2 and TRBJ2-7; D call uncertain. Trimming took 0 bases from V and 0 from J, leaving 3 bases between them. Germline values: CDR1 SGHTA, CDR2 FQGNSA. CDR3 length equals 13 residues. The CDR3 loop is CASSLALSYEQYF. CDR3 bases: TGTGCCAGCAGCTTAGCCCTCTCCTACGAGCAGTACTTC.

This chain joins TRBV5-1 and TRBJ1-4; D not certain. The CDR3 length is 12 residues. The V and J ends lost 6 bases and 4 bases respectively, with 7 bases between them. CDR1 and CDR2 from the germline V gene are SGHRS and YFSETQ. The CDR3 DNA reads as TGCGCCAGCAAGGACCTTAATGAAAAACTGTTTTTT. Amino acid sequence: CASKDLNEKLFF.